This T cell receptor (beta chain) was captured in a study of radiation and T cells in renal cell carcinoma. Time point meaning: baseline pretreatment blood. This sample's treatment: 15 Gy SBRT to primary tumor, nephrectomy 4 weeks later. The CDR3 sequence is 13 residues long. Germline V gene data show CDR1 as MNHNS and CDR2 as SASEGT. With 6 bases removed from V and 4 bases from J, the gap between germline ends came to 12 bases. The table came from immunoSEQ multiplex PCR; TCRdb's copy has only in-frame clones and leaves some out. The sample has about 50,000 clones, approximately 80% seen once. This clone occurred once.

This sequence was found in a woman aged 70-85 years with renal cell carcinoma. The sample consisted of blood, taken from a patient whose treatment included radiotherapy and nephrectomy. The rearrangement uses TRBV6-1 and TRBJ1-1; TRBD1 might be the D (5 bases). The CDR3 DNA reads TGTGCCAGCAGCCGCGGGGGAAGCACTGAAGCTTTCTTT. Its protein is CASSRGGSTEAFF.